The 9 T cell receptor beta chains in this list originate from one sample, sequenced in a study of cytomegalovirus exposure and HLA in healthy donors. In the PCR, 60 Vbeta and 13 Jbeta primers were used. Only in-frame clones appear in the TCRdb table, and some are missing; sequencing was by immunoSEQ multiplex PCR. This table lists around 70,000 clones. The sequencing input was PBMCs. These receptors all stem from a man between 35 and 55 years old in good health and CMV-seronegative.

The V call is TRBV10-2, the J call TRBJ2-1; 10 bases line up with TRBD1. V lost 6 bases to trimming and J lost 3 bases; unmatched junction nucleotides: 8. The CDR3 length is 16 residues. The V gene's germline CDR1 is WSHSY and CDR2 SAAADI. The CDR3 protein is CASSVSGTGVYNEQFF. The CDR3 region has the DNA TGCGCCAGCAGCGTATCCGGGACAGGGGTCTACAATGAGCAGTTCTTC.

The V gene is TRBV14, the J gene TRBJ2-3; D is ambiguous. Trimming removed 4 bases at V and 5 bases at J, with 10 bases between. The CDR3 runs 13 residues. From germline, CDR1 is SGHDN and CDR2 FVKESK. In DNA form, the CDR3 reads TGTGCCAGCAGCCCCCCCGGGTTAGATACGCAGTATTTT. This sequence encodes CASSPPGLDTQYF.

The chain joins TRBV6-5 to TRBJ2-4; D possibly corresponds to TRBD1 (6 bases). There are 15 residues in the CDR3. Per the germline V gene, CDR1 is MNHEY and CDR2 is SVGAGI. V was trimmed by 2 bases and J by 9 bases, leaving 17 bases between them. The CDR3 protein is CASSYGRGLYAIQYF. The CDR3 DNA follows: TGTGCCAGCAGTTACGGTAGGGGGTTGTACGCCATTCAGTACTTC.

V gene TRBV25-1 combines with J gene TRBJ2-5; 9 nucleotides align to TRBD1. Germline assignment: CDR1 MGHDK and CDR2 SYGVNS. This CDR3 comprises 13 residues. The ends lost 6 bases at V and 5 bases at J; junction bases unmatched: 4. In DNA form, the CDR3 reads TGTGCCAGCAGACAGGGGGCTAGGGAGACCCAGTACTTC. This translates into CASRQGARETQYF.

The chain carries TRBV11-3 and TRBJ2-2, with D perhaps matching TRBD1 (6 bases). Trimming removed 9 bases from V and 5 bases from J, with 7 bases in between. This CDR3 is 11 amino acids long. Per germline, CDR1 SGHNT and CDR2 YENEEA. For the CDR3, the DNA is TGTGCCAGTGGGACAACCGGGGAGCTGTTTTTT. This codes for CASGTTGELFF.

The chain carries TRBV15 and TRBJ1-1; D might be TRBD1 (6 bases). From germline, CDR1 is LNHNV and CDR2 YYDKDF (reference sequence). The CDR3 is 14 residues long. V was cut by 5 bases and J by 6 bases, with 16 bases left in between. CDR3 sequence (DNA): TGTGCCACCAGCTCTAGAGGGGGGGACGCTGAAGCTTTCTTT. Protein: CATSSRGGDAEAFF.

This chain connects TRBV4-3 to TRBJ1-4; 7 bases are a match to TRBD1. Germline CDR1 LGHNA, CDR2 YSLEER. This CDR3 is built from 16 residues. Trimming at V came to 4 bases and at J to 11 bases, leaving 16 bases not matched to a gene. CDR3 sequence reads: CASSRGRTGVDRKLFF. In nucleotides, the CDR3 is TGCGCCAGCAGCCGAGGAAGAACAGGGGTTGATAGGAAACTGTTTTTT.

The CDR3 spells CASSPFRGASYEQFF. Written as DNA, the CDR3 is TGTGCCAGCTCACCATTTCGGGGGGCCAGCTATGAGCAGTTCTTC. The chain combines TRBV18 with TRBJ2-1, with D possibly TRBD2 on 7 matching bases. V lost 2 bases, J lost 8 bases, and 16 bases lay in between. The length of the CDR3 is 15 residues. Per germline, CDR1 KGHSH and CDR2 LQKENI. Using reference TRBV18 and TRBJ2-1 for the parts outside the CDR3, the full variable domain is NAGVMQNPRHLVRRRGQEARLRCSPMKGHSHVYWYRQLPEEGLKFMVYLQKENIIDESGMPKERFSAEFPKEGPSILRIQQVVRGDSAAYFCASSPFRGASYEQFFGPGTRLTVL.

This chain links TRBV30 with TRBJ1-5, with D possibly matching TRBD1 (6 bases). CDR3 length equals 14 residues. V lost 1 base and J lost 3, with 10 bases in between. CDR1 is GTSNPN and CDR2 is SVGIG in the germline V gene (reference sequence). The CDR3 DNA sequence: TGTGCCTGGAGTGGGACAGAATACAATCAGCCCCAGCATTTT. Its translation is CAWSGTEYNQPQHF.